The source of this T cell receptor beta chain is a study of cytomegalovirus exposure and HLA in healthy donors. Findings of the study overall: When a later analysis compared HLA-associated TCR beta chains with equally common others, the HLA-associated chains turned out to be more clonally expanded and to have lower generation probabilities.

PCR employed 60 Vbeta and 13 Jbeta primers. Repertoires were generated with immunoSEQ multiplex PCR, while TCRdb's copy carries only in-frame clones and drops some. Of some 180,000 clones listed, roughly three quarters are singletons. About this clone: Its target is unknown.

Germline CDR1 reads SEHNR; CDR2 reads FQNEAQ (reference sequence). The J segment lost 6 bases and the V segment lost 8 bases, leaving 6 bases of the junction unmatched. There are 13 residues in the CDR3. This TCR came from a male donor in good health and CMV-seronegative. The chain uses TRBV7-9 and TRBJ1-4; 7 bases align to TRBD1. The sample taken for sequencing was PBMCs. CDR3 sequence reads: CASGRTGYEKLFF. Written as DNA, the CDR3 is TGTGCCAGCGGGAGGACAGGATATGAAAAACTGTTTTTT.